The clone carrying this T cell receptor (beta chain) was seen a few times. This sample is part of a study of T cells in Graves' hyperthyroidism and ophthalmopathy. The source material, RNA transcripts, was used to amplify TCR beta CDR3 regions. The HTBI primer set drove a first-round RT-PCR of the TCR CDR3. One entry per CDR3 protein results from TCRdb running MiXCR on the multiplex PCR reads. The table has about 96,000 distinct CDR3 sequences, about 51% seen once; the top ten hold roughly 27%. Germline values: CDR1 SQVTM, CDR2 ANQGSEA. The CDR3 is made up of 13 amino acids. V trimming: 5 bases; J trimming: 6 bases; junction bases outside the gene matches: 3.

The source of this sequence is a woman aged 40 to 50 with Graves' hyperthyroidism. V is TRBV29-1 and J is TRBJ2-5; 13 nucleotides line up with TRBD2. The sample consisted of blood. The CDR3 nucleotides read TGCAGCGTTACTAGCGGGAGGGCCAAGACCCAGTACTTC. Translating gives CSVTSGRAKTQYF.